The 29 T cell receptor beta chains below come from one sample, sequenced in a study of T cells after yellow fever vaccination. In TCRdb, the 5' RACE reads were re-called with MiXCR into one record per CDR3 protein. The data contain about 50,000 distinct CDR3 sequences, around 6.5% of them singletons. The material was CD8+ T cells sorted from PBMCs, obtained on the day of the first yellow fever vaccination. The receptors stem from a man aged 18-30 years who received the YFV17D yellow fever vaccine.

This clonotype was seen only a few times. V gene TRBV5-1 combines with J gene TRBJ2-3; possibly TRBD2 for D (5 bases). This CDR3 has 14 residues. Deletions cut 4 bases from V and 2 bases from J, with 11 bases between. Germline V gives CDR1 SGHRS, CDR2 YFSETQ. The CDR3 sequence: CASSTGLVTDTQYF. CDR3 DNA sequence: TGCGCCAGCAGCACCGGACTTGTCACAGATACGCAGTATTTT. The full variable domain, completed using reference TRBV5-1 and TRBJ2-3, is KAGVTQTPRYLIKTRGQQVTLSCSPISGHRSVSWYQQTPGQGLQFLFEYFSETQRNKGNFPGRFSGRQFSNSRSEMNVSTLELGDSALYLCASSTGLVTDTQYFGPGTRLTVL.

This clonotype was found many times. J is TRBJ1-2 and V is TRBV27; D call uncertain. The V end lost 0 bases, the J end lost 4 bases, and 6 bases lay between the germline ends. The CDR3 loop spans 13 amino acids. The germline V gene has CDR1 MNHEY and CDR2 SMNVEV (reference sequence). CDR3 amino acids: CASSLSDGYGYTF. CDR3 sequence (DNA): TGTGCCAGCAGTTTATCTGACGGCTATGGCTACACCTTC.

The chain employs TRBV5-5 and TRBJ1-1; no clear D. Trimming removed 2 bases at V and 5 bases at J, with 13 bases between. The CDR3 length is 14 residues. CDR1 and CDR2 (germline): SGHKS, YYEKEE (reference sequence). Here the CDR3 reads CASSLSEGTTEAFF. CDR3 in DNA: TGTGCCAGCAGCTTAAGTGAGGGAACTACTGAAGCTTTCTTT. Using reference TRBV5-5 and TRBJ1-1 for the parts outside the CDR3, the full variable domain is DAGVTQSPTHLIKTRGQQVTLRCSPISGHKSVSWYQQVLGQGPQFIFQYYEKEERGRGNFPDRFSARQFPNYSSELNVNALLLGDSALYLCASSLSEGTTEAFFGQGTRLTVV.

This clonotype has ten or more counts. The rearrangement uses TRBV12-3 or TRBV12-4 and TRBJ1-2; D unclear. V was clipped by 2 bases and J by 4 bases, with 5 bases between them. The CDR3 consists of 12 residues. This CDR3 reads CASSLWGYGYTF. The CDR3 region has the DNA TGTGCCAGCAGTTTATGGGGCTATGGCTACACCTTC.

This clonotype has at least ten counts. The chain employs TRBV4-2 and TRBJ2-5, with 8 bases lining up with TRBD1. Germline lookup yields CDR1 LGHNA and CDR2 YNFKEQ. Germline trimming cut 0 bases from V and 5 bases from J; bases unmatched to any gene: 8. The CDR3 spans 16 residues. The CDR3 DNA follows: TGTGCCAGCAGCCAAGAGCGACAGGGGACGTTGGAGACCCAGTACTTC. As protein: CASSQERQGTLETQYF.

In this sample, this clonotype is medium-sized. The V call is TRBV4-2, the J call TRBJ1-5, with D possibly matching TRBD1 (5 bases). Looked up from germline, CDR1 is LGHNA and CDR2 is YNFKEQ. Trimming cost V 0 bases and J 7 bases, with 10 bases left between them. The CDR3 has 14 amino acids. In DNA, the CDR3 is TGTGCCAGCAGCCAAGAGTGGGGCGGCCAGCCCCAGCATTTT. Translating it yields CASSQEWGGQPQHF.

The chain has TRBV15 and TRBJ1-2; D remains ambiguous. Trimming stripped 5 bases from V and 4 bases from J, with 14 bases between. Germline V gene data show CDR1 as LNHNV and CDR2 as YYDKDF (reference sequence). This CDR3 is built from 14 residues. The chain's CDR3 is CATSVRSAGYGYTF. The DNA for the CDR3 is TGTGCCACCAGCGTCAGGAGTGCGGGCTATGGCTACACCTTC.

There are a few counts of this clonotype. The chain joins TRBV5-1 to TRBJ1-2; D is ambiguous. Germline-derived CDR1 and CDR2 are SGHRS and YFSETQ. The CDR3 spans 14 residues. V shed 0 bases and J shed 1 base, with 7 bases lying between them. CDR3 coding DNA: TGCGCCAGCAGCTTGGAGGGATATAACTATGGCTACACCTTC. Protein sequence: CASSLEGYNYGYTF. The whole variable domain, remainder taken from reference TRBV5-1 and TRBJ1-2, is KAGVTQTPRYLIKTRGQQVTLSCSPISGHRSVSWYQQTPGQGLQFLFEYFSETQRNKGNFPGRFSGRQFSNSRSEMNVSTLELGDSALYLCASSLEGYNYGYTFGSGTRLTVV.

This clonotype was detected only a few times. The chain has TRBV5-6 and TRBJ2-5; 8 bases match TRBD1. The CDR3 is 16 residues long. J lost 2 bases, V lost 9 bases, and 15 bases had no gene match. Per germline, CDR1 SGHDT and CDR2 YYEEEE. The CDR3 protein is CATNLGPGQAQETQYF. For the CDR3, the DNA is TGTGCCACCAACCTGGGCCCGGGACAGGCACAAGAGACCCAGTACTTC.

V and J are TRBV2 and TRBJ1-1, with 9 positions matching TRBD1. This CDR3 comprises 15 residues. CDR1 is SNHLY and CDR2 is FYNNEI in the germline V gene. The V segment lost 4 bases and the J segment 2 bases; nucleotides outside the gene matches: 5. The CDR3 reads CASSVGQGVNTEAFF. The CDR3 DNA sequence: TGTGCCAGCAGTGTGGGACAGGGAGTAAACACTGAAGCTTTCTTT.

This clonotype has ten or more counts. CDR3 sequence: CASSPRPGGESSYNEQFF. The DNA for the CDR3 is TGTGCCAGCAGCCCTCGGCCAGGGGGGGAAAGCTCCTACAATGAGCAGTTCTTC. V and J are TRBV12-3 or TRBV12-4 and TRBJ2-1, with D perhaps being TRBD1 or TRBD2 (7 bases each). Trimming left V 6 bases short and J 0 bases short, with 21 bases between. The CDR3 totals 18 residues.

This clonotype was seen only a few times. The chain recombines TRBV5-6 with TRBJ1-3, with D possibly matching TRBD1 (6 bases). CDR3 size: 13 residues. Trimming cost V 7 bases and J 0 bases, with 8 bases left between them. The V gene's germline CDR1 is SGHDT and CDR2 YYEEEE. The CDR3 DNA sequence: TGTGCCAGCCGGGACACCTCTGGAAACACCATATATTTT. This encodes CASRDTSGNTIYF.

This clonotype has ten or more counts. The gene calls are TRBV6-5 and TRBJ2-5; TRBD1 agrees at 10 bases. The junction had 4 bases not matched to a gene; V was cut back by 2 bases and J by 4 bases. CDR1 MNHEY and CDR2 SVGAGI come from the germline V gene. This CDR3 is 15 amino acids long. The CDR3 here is CASSYRDRGLETQYF. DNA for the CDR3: TGTGCCAGCAGTTACCGGGACAGGGGTTTAGAGACCCAGTACTTC.

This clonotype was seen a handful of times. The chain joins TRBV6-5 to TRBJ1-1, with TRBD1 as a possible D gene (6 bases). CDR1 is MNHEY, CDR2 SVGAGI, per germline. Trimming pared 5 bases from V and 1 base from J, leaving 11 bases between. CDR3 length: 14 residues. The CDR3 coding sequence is TGTGCCAGCAGTACGTGGACAGCGAACACTGAAGCTTTCTTT. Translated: CASSTWTANTEAFF.

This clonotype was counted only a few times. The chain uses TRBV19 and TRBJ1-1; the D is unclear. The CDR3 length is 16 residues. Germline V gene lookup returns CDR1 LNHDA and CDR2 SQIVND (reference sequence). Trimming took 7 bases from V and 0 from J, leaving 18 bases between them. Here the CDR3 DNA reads TGTGCCAGTACGCGGTCCTCCCCGGAGATGAACACTGAAGCTTTCTTT. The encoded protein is CASTRSSPEMNTEAFF.

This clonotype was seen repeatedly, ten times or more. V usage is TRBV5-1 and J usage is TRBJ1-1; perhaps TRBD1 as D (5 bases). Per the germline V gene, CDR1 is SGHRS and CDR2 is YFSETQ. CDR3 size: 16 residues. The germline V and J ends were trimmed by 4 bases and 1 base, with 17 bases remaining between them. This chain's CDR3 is CASSPVPPGPNTEAFF. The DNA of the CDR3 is TGCGCCAGCAGCCCGGTTCCCCCGGGACCGAACACTGAAGCTTTCTTT.

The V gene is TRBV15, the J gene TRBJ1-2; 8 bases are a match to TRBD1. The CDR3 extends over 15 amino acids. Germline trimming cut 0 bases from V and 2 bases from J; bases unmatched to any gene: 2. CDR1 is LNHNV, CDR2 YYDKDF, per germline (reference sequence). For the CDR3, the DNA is TGTGCCACCAGCAGAGATGCAGGGGGCAACTATGGCTACACCTTC. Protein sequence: CATSRDAGGNYGYTF.

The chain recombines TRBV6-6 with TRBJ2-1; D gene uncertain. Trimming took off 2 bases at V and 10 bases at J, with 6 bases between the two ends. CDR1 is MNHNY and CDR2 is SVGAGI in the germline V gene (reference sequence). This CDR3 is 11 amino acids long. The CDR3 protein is CASSYNWEQFF. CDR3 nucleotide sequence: TGTGCCAGCAGTTACAATTGGGAGCAGTTCTTC.

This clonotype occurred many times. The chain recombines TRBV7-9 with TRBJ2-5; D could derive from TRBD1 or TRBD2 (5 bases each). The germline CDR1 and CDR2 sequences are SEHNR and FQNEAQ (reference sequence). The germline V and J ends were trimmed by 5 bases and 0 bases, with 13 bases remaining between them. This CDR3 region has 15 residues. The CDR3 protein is CASSGRDGYQETQYF. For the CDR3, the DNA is TGTGCCAGCAGCGGAAGGGACGGCTACCAAGAGACCCAGTACTTC. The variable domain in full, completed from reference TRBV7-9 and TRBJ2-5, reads DTGVSQNPRHKITKRGQNVTFRCDPISEHNRLYWYRQTLGQGPEFLTYFQNEAQLEKSRLLSDRFSAERPKGSFSTLEIQRTEQGDSAMYLCASSGRDGYQETQYFGPGTRLLVL.

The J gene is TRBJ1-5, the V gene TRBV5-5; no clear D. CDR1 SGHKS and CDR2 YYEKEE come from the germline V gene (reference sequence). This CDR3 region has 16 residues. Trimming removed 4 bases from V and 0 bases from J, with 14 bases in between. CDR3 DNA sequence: TGTGCCAGCAGCCCGGGCCCCCCTTTTAGCAATCAGCCCCAGCATTTT. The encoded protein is CASSPGPPFSNQPQHF.

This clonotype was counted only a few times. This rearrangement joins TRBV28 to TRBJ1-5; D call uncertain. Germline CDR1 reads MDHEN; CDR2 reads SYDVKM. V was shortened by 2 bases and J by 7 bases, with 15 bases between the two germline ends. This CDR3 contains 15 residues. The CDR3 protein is CASSLKFGVWQPQHF. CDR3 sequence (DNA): TGTGCCAGCAGTTTAAAGTTCGGGGTATGGCAGCCCCAGCATTTT. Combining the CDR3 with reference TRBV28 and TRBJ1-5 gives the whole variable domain DVKVTQSSRYLVKRTGEKVFLECVQDMDHENMFWYRQDPGLGLRLIYFSYDVKMKEKGDIPEGYSVSREKKERFSLILESASTNQTSMYLCASSLKFGVWQPQHFGDGTRLSIL.

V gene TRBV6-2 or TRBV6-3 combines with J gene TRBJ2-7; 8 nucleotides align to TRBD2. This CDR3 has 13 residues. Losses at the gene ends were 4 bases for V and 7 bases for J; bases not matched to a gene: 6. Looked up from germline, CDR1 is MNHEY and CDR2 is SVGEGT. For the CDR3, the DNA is TGTGCCAGCAGTTTCCGACTAGCGCAGGAGCAGTACGTC. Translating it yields CASSFRLAQEQYV.

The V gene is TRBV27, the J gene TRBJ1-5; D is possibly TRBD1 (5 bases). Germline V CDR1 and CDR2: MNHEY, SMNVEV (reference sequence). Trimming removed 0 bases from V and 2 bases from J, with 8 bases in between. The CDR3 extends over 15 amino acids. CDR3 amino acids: CASSLSGGGNQPQHF. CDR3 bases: TGTGCCAGCAGTTTATCCGGGGGAGGCAATCAGCCCCAGCATTTT.

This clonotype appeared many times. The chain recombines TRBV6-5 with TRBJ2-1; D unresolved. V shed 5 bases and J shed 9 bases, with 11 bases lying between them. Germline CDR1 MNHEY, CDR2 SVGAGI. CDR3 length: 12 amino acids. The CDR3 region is CASSPSWLEQFF. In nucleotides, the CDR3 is TGTGCCAGCAGTCCCTCCTGGCTTGAGCAGTTCTTC.

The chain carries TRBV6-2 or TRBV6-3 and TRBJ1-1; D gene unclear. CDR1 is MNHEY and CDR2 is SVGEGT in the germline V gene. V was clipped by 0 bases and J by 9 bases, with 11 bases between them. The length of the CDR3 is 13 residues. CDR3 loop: CASSYSSILQAFF. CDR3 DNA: TGTGCCAGCAGTTACTCGAGTATACTGCAAGCTTTCTTT.

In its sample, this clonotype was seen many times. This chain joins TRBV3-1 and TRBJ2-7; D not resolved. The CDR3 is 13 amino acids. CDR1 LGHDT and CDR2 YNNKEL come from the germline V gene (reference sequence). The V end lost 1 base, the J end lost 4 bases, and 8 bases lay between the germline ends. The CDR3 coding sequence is TGTGCCAGCAGCCAAGGGGTGGGGTACGAGCAGTACTTC. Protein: CASSQGVGYEQYF.

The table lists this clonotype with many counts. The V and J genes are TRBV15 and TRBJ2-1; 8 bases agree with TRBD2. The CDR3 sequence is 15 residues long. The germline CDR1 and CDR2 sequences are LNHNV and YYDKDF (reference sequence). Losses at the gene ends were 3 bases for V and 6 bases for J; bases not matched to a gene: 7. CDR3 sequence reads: CATSRGLGEGNEQFF. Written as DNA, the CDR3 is TGTGCCACCAGCAGGGGACTAGGGGAGGGCAATGAGCAGTTCTTC.

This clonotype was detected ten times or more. CDR3 residues: CASSNYVAKNIQYF. In DNA form, the CDR3 reads TGTGCCAGCAGCAACTACGTAGCCAAAAACATTCAGTACTTC. The rearrangement uses TRBV7-8 and TRBJ2-4; D not resolved. The CDR3 is 14 residues long. V lost 5 bases and J lost 0, with 8 bases in between. CDR1 is SGHVS, CDR2 FQNEAQ, per germline. Based on the CDR3 plus reference TRBV7-8 and TRBJ2-4, the full variable domain is GAGVSQSPRYKVAKRGQDVALRCDPISGHVSLFWYQQALGQGPEFLTYFQNEAQLDKSGLPSDRFFAERPEGSVSTLKIQRTQQEDSAVYLCASSNYVAKNIQYFGAGTRLSVL.

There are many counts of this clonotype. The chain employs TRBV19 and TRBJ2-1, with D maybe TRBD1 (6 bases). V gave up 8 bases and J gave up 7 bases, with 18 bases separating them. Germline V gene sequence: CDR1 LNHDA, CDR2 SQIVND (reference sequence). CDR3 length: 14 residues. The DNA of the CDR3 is TGTGCCAGTTCGCGGCAGGGGAGTACAAATGAGCAGTTCTTC. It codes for CASSRQGSTNEQFF.